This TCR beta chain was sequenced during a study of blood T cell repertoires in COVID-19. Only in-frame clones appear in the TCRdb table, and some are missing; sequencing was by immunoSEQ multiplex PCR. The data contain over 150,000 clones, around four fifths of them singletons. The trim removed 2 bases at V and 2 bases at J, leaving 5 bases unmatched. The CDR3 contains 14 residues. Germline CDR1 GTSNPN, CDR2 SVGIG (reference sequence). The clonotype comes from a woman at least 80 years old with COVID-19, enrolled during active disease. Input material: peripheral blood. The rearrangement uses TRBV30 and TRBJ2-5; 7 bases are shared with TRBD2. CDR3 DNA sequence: TGTGCCTGGAGTAACCTCGGGGGGCAAGAGACCCAGTACTTC. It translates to CAWSNLGGQETQYF.